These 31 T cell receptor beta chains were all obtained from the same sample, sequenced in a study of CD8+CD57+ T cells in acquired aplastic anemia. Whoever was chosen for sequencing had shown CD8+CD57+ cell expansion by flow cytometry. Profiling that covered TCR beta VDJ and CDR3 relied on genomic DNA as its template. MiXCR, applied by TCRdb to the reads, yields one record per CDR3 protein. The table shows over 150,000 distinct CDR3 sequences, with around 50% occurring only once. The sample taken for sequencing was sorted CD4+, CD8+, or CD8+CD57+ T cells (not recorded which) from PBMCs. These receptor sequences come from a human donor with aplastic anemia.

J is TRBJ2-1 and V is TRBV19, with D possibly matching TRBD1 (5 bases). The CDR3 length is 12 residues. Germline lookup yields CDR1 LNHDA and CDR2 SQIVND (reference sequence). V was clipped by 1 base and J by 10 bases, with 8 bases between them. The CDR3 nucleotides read TGTGCCAGTAGTATAGCAGGGCTCGAGCAGTTCTTC. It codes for CASSIAGLEQFF.

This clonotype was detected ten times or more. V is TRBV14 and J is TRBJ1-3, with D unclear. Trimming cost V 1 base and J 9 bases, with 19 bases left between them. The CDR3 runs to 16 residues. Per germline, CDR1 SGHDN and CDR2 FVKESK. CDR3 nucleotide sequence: TGTGCCAGCAGCCAAGTTGGTCCACAGAGCCAATCCACCATATATTTT. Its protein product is CASSQVGPQSQSTIYF. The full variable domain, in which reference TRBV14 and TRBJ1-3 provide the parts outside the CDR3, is EAGVTQFPSHSVIEKGQTVTLRCDPISGHDNLYWYRRVMGKEIKFLLHFVKESKQDESGMPNNRFLAERTGGTYSTLKVQPAELEDSGVYFCASSQVGPQSQSTIYFGEGSWLTVV.

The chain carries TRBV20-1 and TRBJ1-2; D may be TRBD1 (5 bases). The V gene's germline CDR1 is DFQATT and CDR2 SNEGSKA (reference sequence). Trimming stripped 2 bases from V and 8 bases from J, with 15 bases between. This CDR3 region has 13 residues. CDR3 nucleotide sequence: TGCAGTGCTAGAATGGGGCAGGGTCGCGGCTACACCTTC. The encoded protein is CSARMGQGRGYTF.

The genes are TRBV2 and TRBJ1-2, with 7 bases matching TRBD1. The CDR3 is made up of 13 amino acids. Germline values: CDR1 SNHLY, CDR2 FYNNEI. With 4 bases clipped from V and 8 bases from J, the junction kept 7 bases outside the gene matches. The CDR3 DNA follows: TGTGCCAGCAGTGTGCGACAGGGAGGAGGCTACACCTTC. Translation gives CASSVRQGGGYTF.

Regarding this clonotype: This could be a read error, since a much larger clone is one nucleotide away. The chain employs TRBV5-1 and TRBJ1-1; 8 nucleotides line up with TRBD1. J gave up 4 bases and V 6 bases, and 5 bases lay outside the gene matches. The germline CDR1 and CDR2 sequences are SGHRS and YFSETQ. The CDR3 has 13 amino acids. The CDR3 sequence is CASNGQGGTEAFF. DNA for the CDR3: TGCGCCAGCAACGGACAGGGTGGCACTGAAGCTTTCTTT.

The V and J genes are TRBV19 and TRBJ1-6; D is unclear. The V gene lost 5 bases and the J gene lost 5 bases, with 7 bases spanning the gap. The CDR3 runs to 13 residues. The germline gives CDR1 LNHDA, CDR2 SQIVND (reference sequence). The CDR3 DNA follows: TGTGCCAGTAGTTTGTGGGATAATTCACCCCTCCACTTT. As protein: CASSLWDNSPLHF. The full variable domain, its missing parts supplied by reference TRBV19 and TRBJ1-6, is DGGITQSPKYLFRKEGQNVTLSCEQNLNHDAMYWYRQDPGQGLRLIYYSQIVNDFQKGDIAEGYSVSREKKESFPLTVTSAQKNPTAFYLCASSLWDNSPLHFGNGTRLTVT.

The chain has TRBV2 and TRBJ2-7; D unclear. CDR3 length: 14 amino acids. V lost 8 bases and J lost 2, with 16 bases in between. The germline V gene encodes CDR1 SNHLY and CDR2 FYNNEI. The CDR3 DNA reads TGTGCCAGCGCCTACCAGGTAGGCCCCTACGAGCAGTACTTC. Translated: CASAYQVGPYEQYF.

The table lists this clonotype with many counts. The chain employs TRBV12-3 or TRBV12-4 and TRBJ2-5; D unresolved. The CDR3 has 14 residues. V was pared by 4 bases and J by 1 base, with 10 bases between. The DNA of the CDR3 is TGTGCCAGCAGTTCACAAAACGGCCAAGAGACCCAGTACTTC. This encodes CASSSQNGQETQYF.

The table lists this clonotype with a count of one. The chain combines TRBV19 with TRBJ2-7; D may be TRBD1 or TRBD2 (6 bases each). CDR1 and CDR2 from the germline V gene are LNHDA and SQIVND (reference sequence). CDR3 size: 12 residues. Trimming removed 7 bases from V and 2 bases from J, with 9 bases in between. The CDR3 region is CASKGGTYEQYF. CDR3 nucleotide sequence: TGTGCCAGTAAGGGGGGTACCTACGAGCAGTACTTC.

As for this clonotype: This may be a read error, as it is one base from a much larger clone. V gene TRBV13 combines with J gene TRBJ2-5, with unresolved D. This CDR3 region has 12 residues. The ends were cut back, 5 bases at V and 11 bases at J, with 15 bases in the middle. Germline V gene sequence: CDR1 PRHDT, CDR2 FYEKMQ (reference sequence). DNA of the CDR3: TGTGCCAGCAGCCACCCTAAGAATGAGCAGTACTTC. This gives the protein CASSHPKNEQYF.

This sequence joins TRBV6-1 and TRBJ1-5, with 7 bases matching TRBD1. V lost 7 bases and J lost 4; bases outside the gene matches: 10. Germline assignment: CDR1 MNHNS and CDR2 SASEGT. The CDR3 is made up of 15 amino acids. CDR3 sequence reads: CASIPDRRPNQPQHF. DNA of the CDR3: TGTGCCAGCATCCCGGACAGGAGACCGAATCAGCCCCAGCATTTT.

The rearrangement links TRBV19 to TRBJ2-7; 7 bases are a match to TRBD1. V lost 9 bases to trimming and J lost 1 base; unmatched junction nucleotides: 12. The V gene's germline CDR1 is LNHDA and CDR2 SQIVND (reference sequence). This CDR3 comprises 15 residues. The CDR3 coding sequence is TGTGCCAGCAGCAACACAGGGGCTAGTTCCTACGAGCAGTACTTC. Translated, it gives CASSNTGASSYEQYF.

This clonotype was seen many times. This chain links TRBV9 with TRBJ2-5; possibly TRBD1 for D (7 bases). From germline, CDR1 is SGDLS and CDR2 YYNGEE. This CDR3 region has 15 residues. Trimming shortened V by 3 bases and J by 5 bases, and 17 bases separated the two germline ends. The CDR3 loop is CASSAPQGGRETQYF. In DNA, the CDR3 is TGTGCCAGCAGCGCCCCGCAGGGGGGTAGGGAGACCCAGTACTTC.

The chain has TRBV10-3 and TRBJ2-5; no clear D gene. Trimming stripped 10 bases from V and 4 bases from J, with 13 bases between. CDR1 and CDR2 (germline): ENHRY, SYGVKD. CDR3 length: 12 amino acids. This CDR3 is CASHSRTETQYF. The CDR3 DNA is TGTGCCAGCCACTCACGGACAGAGACCCAGTACTTC.

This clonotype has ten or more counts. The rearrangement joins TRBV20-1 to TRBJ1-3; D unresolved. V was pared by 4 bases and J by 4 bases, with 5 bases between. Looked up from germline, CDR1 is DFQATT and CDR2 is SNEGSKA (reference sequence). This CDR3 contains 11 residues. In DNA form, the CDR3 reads TGCAGTGCTATCAGCGGAAACACCATATATTTT. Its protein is CSAISGNTIYF.

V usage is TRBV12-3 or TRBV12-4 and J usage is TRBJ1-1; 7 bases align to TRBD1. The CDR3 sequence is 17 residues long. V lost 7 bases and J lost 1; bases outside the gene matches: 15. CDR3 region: CASNDIGAGDRNTEAFF. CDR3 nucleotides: TGTGCCAGCAACGATATCGGGGCTGGGGACAGGAACACTGAAGCTTTCTTT.

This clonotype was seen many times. The CDR3 is CASSVGRGRNTGELFF. The CDR3 bases are TGTGCCAGCAGCGTAGGAAGGGGGCGGAACACCGGGGAGCTGTTTTTT. V and J are TRBV9 and TRBJ2-2; TRBD1 matches at 7 bases. Germline V lookup: CDR1 SGDLS, CDR2 YYNGEE. CDR3 size: 16 residues. V gave up 0 bases and J gave up 1 base; unmatched junction bases: 3.

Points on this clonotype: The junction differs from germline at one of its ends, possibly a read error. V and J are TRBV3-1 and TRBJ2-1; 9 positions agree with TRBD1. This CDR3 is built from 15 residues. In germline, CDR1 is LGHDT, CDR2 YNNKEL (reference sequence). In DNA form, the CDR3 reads TGTGCCAGCAGACTCGACAGGGGGGCAAGGAATGGGCAGTTCTTC. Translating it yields CASRLDRGARNGQFF.

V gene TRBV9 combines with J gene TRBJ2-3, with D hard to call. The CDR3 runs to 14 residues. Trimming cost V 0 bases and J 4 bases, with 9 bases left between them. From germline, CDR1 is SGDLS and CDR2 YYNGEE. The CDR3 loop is CASSVEDLADTQYF. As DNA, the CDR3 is TGTGCCAGCAGCGTAGAGGATTTAGCAGATACGCAGTATTTT.

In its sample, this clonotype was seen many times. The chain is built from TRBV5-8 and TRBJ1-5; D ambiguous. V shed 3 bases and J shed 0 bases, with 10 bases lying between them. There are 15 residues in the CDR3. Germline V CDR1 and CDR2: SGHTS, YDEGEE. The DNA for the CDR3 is TGTGCCAGCAGCTGGAGGACGGGTAGCAATCAGCCCCAGCATTTT. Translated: CASSWRTGSNQPQHF.

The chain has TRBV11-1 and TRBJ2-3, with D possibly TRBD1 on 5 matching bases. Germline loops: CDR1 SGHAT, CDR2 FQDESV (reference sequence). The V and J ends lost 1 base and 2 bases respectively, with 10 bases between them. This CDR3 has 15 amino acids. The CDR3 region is CASSLVAGNTDTQYF. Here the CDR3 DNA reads TGTGCCAGCAGCTTAGTGGCAGGGAACACAGATACGCAGTATTTT.

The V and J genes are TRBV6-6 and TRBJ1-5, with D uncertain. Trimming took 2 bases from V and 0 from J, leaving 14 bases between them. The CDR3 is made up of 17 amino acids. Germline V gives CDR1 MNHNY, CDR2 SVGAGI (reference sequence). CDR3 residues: CASSYLTDLYSNQPQHF. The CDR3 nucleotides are TGTGCCAGCAGTTACCTCACAGACTTATATAGCAATCAGCCCCAGCATTTT.

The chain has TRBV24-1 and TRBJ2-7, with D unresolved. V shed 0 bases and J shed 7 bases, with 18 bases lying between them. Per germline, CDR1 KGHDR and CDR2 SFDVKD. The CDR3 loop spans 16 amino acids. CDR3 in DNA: TGTGCCACCAGTGATTTGCAAAAGACTGGGAACAATGAGCAGTACTTC. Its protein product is CATSDLQKTGNNEQYF.

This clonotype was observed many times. CDR3 DNA sequence: TGTGCCAGCCAGCGGACATACAGCAACATCGACGAGCAGTACTTC. Encoded protein: CASQRTYSNIDEQYF. The chain is built from TRBV6-1 and TRBJ2-7; D tentatively reads TRBD1 or TRBD2 (5 bases each). CDR1 and CDR2 (germline): MNHNS, SASEGT. CDR3 length equals 15 residues. V lost 8 bases and J lost 5, with 22 bases in between.

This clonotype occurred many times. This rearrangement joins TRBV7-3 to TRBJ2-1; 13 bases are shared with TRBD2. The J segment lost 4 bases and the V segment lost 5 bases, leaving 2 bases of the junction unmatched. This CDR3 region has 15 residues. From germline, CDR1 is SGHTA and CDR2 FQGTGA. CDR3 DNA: TGTGCCAGCAGCGCGGGACTAGCGGGGTACAATGAGCAGTTCTTC. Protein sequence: CASSAGLAGYNEQFF.

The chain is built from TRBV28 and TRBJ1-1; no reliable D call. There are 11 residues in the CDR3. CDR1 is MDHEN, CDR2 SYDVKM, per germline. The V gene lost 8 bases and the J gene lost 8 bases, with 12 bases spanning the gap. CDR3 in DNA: TGTGCCAGCGGACCGACAAGGGAAGCTTTCTTT. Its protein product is CASGPTREAFF.

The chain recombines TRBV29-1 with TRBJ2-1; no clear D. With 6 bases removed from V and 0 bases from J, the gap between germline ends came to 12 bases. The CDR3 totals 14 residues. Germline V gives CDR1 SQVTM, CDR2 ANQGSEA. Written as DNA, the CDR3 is TGCAGCGTAGAGGACGGAAGCTCCTACAATGAGCAGTTCTTC. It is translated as CSVEDGSSYNEQFF.

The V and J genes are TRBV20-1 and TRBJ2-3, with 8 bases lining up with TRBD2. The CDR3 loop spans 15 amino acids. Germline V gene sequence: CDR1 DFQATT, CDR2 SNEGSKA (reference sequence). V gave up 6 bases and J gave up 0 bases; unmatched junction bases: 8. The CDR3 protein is CSANPGTRSTDTQYF. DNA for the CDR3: TGCAGTGCCAACCCCGGGACTAGGAGCACAGATACGCAGTATTTT.

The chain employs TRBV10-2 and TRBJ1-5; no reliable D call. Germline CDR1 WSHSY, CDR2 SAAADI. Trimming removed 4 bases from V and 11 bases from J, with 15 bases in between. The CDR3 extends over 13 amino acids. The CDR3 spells CASSGYGVTAQHF. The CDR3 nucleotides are TGCGCCAGCAGTGGCTACGGGGTAACGGCCCAGCATTTT.

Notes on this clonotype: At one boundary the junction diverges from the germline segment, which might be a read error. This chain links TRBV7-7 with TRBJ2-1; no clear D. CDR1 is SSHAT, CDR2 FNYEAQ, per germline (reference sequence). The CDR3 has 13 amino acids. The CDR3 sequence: CASSLGRHNEQFF. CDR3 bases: TGTGCTAGCAGCTTAGGTAGACACAATGAGCAGTTCTTC.

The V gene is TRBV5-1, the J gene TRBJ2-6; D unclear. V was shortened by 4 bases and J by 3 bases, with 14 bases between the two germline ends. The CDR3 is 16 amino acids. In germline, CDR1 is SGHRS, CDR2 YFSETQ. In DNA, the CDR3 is TGCGCCAGCAGCCCGGTAGGCGTAGGTGGGGCCAACGTCCTGACTTTC. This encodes CASSPVGVGGANVLTF.